This passage covers 21 T cell receptor beta chains from one sample sequenced in a study of PD-1 blockade in mismatch repair-deficient tumors. Produced via immunoSEQ multiplex PCR; TCRdb's table is partial and in-frame only. Of 56,000 or so clones in the sample, approximately 78% were seen once. The specimen comprised peripheral blood, sampled 4 weeks after starting pembrolizumab. The receptors here all came from an adult with mismatch repair-deficient cancer.

V gene TRBV4-1 combines with J gene TRBJ1-1, with TRBD1 matching 7 bases. Germline V gene lookup returns CDR1 MGHRA and CDR2 YSYEKL. J gave up 8 bases and V 3 bases, and 6 bases lay outside the gene matches. CDR3 length: 13 residues. The CDR3 DNA follows: TGCGCCAGCAGCCAGGCTACAGGGGACGAAGCTTTCTTT. Residues: CASSQATGDEAFF.

This chain connects TRBV12-5 to TRBJ2-4, with D possibly being TRBD1 (5 bases). The CDR3 contains 12 residues. Germline loops: CDR1 LGHNT, CDR2 FRNRAP. Trimming left V 5 bases short and J 8 bases short, with 10 bases between. The CDR3 loop reads CASGPSRDIQYF. The CDR3, as DNA: TGTGCTAGTGGTCCGAGCAGGGACATTCAGTACTTC.

The chain uses TRBV5-1 and TRBJ2-1; maybe TRBD1 (5 bases). V lost 4 bases and J 6 bases, leaving 17 bases between the germline ends. There are 15 residues in the CDR3. Germline CDR1 and CDR2: SGHRS and YFSETQ. The CDR3 region has the DNA TGCGCCAGCAGCACGCTTCAGGGATCGGTCAATGAGCAGTTCTTC. It translates to CASSTLQGSVNEQFF.

This clone was counted a single time. The chain is built from TRBV19 and TRBJ2-7; tentatively, D is TRBD1 (5 bases). CDR1 and CDR2 (germline): LNHDA, SQIVND (reference sequence). The CDR3 is made up of 15 amino acids. V dropped 5 bases and J dropped 1 base, with 15 bases sitting between them. The CDR3 sequence: CASSYDSAGSYEQYF. The CDR3, as DNA: TGTGCCAGTAGTTACGACAGTGCCGGATCCTACGAGCAGTACTTC.

This clone has only one observation. The rearrangement uses TRBV10-3 and TRBJ2-5; 7 positions agree with TRBD1. Germline values: CDR1 ENHRY, CDR2 SYGVKD. The V gene end was trimmed by 4 bases and the J gene end by 4 bases; junction bases not matched to a gene: 9. The CDR3 has 15 amino acids. DNA of the CDR3: TGTGCCATCAGTGTCTGGACAGGAGGAGGAGAGACCCAGTACTTC. Translating gives CAISVWTGGGETQYF.

The table lists this clone with a count of one. V usage is TRBV7-2 and J usage is TRBJ1-3; the match to TRBD1 covers 10 bases. Germline-derived CDR1 and CDR2 are SGHTA and FQGNSA. The CDR3 is 15 residues long. V was clipped by 3 bases and J by 3 bases; unmatched bases: 2. The CDR3: CASSLGTGDGNTIYF. The CDR3 bases are TGTGCCAGCAGCTTGGGGACAGGGGATGGAAACACCATATATTTT.

The chain combines TRBV7-3 with TRBJ2-7; no clear D. This CDR3 is built from 13 residues. Trimming left V 3 bases short and J 9 bases short, with 15 bases between. The V gene's germline CDR1 is SGHTA and CDR2 FQGTGA. CDR3 protein: CASSFTPPAVQYF. Written as DNA, the CDR3 is TGTGCCAGCAGCTTTACCCCTCCCGCGGTGCAGTACTTC.

This chain links TRBV5-1 with TRBJ2-7, with 11 bases identical to TRBD2. Germline V lookup: CDR1 SGHRS, CDR2 YFSETQ. V lost 4 bases to trimming and J lost 6 bases; unmatched junction nucleotides: 12. There are 16 residues in the CDR3. The CDR3 loop is CASSPQGSGTSGEQYF. CDR3 coding DNA: TGCGCCAGCAGCCCGCAGGGATCCGGGACTAGCGGCGAGCAGTACTTC.

V and J are TRBV27 and TRBJ2-1; 10 bases are shared with TRBD2. This CDR3 spans 15 amino acids. Germline values: CDR1 MNHEY, CDR2 SMNVEV (reference sequence). The V segment lost 4 bases and the J segment 6 bases; nucleotides outside the gene matches: 6. CDR3 sequence: CASSSSGRSSNEQFF. CDR3 DNA: TGTGCCAGCAGTTCTAGCGGGAGATCCAGCAATGAGCAGTTCTTC.

This chain links TRBV19 with TRBJ1-2, with D hard to call. Germline CDR1 reads LNHDA; CDR2 reads SQIVND (reference sequence). V was trimmed by 9 bases and J by 4 bases, leaving 9 bases between them. There are 11 residues in the CDR3. CDR3 coding DNA: TGTGCCAGCTATGTGGGCTATGGCTACACCTTC. The encoded protein is CASYVGYGYTF.

The chain employs TRBV5-1 and TRBJ2-7; perhaps TRBD2 as D (6 bases). The CDR3 has 14 residues. V lost 4 bases and J lost 3, with 14 bases in between. Germline-derived CDR1 and CDR2 are SGHRS and YFSETQ. CDR3 bases: TGCGCCAGCAGCCCCGGGACTGGGATCTACGAGCAGTACTTC. This encodes CASSPGTGIYEQYF.

The chain combines TRBV15 with TRBJ2-1; possibly TRBD2 for D (5 bases). V was clipped by 0 bases and J by 3 bases, with 12 bases between them. The germline CDR1 and CDR2 sequences are LNHNV and YYDKDF (reference sequence). CDR3 length: 16 residues. This CDR3 is CATSRERPGVYNEQFF. The CDR3, as DNA: TGTGCCACCAGCAGAGAAAGACCCGGGGTCTACAATGAGCAGTTCTTC.

This chain links TRBV12-5 with TRBJ2-3; 8 bases align to TRBD2. Germline-derived CDR1 and CDR2 are LGHNT and FRNRAP. J was trimmed by 9 bases and V by 1 base; bases with no gene match: 6. The CDR3 contains 14 residues. The CDR3 DNA reads TGTGCTAGTGGTTTGGGCGCGGGACTAGTGACGCAGTATTTT. Its translation: CASGLGAGLVTQYF. The full variable domain, in which reference TRBV12-5 and TRBJ2-3 provide the parts outside the CDR3, is DARVTQTPRHKVTEMGQEVTMRCQPILGHNTVFWYRQTMMQGLELLAYFRNRAPLDDSGMPKDRFSAEMPDATLATLKIQPSEPRDSAVYFCASGLGAGLVTQYFGPGTRLTVL.

The rearrangement joins TRBV28 to TRBJ1-1, with no clear D. The ends were cut back, 7 bases at V and 6 bases at J, with 12 bases in the middle. This CDR3 contains 12 residues. Germline V gene data show CDR1 as MDHEN and CDR2 as SYDVKM. CDR3 amino acids: CASTSGGSEAFF. CDR3 DNA: TGTGCCAGCACCTCGGGCGGATCTGAAGCTTTCTTT.

This clone has more than one count but fewer than ten. The gene calls are TRBV19 and TRBJ2-1; possible D gene TRBD2, 5 bases. Germline V gene data show CDR1 as LNHDA and CDR2 as SQIVND (reference sequence). CDR3 length: 14 amino acids. Trimming cost V 3 bases and J 5 bases, with 11 bases left between them. The CDR3 spells CASSIPARDNEQFF. CDR3 sequence (DNA): TGTGCCAGTAGTATTCCGGCGAGGGACAATGAGCAGTTCTTC.

The chain carries TRBV5-4 and TRBJ2-7; 11 nucleotides line up with TRBD2. CDR1 is SGHNT, CDR2 YYREEE, per germline (reference sequence). The V and J ends lost 4 bases and 7 bases, in that order; junction bases with no gene match: 4. This CDR3 spans 13 amino acids. In DNA form, the CDR3 reads TGTGCCAGCAGCCCGGGGACTAGCGGAGAGCAGTACTTC. Encoded protein: CASSPGTSGEQYF.

This clone has a handful of counts. This rearrangement joins TRBV28 to TRBJ1-2, with a tentative D call TRBD1 (6 bases). This CDR3 is 13 amino acids long. V dropped 7 bases and J dropped 4 bases, with 13 bases sitting between them. Germline loops: CDR1 MDHEN, CDR2 SYDVKM. The CDR3 region is CASTGAGFYGYTF. The CDR3 DNA follows: TGTGCCAGCACAGGGGCCGGTTTCTATGGCTACACCTTC.

The CDR3 region is CASSSRGLGTGELFF. The DNA of the CDR3 is TGTGCCAGCTCATCGCGGGGCCTCGGGACCGGGGAGCTGTTTTTT. This chain joins TRBV6-5 and TRBJ2-2; a weak D match, TRBD2 (6 bases). There are 15 residues in the CDR3. V was shortened by 8 bases and J by 5 bases, with 18 bases between the two germline ends. Germline lookup yields CDR1 MNHEY and CDR2 SVGAGI.

The rearrangement uses TRBV7-8 and TRBJ1-3; tentative D call: TRBD1 (6 bases). Trimming pared 4 bases from V and 7 bases from J, leaving 14 bases between. The germline gives CDR1 SGHVS, CDR2 FQNEAQ. The CDR3 extends over 14 amino acids. CDR3 nucleotides: TGTGCCAGCAGCTCCGGGACAAGTGGGAACACCATATATTTT. Translation: CASSSGTSGNTIYF.

J is TRBJ2-7 and V is TRBV11-2, with 7 bases lining up with TRBD1. The CDR3 is made up of 13 amino acids. The germline CDR1 and CDR2 sequences are SGHAT and FQNNGV. V dropped 9 bases and J dropped 7; count of bases not matched to a gene: 12. The CDR3 spells CASNERGPGEQYF. As DNA, the CDR3 is TGTGCCAGTAATGAGAGGGGGCCCGGAGAGCAGTACTTC.

The V gene is TRBV2, the J gene TRBJ2-3, with D unclear. Germline V gene lookup returns CDR1 SNHLY and CDR2 FYNNEI. Trimming removed 7 bases from V and 1 base from J, with 9 bases in between. The CDR3 is made up of 13 amino acids. CDR3 DNA: TGTGCCAGCATCGAGTTAGGCACAGATACGCAGTATTTT. Translating it yields CASIELGTDTQYF.